This TCR beta chain was observed in a study of blood T cell repertoires in COVID-19. Of note for this clone: The same CDR3 also results from other DNA sequences found in this sample.

Germline V lookup: CDR1 MNHNS, CDR2 SASEGT. The CDR3 runs to 13 residues. V shed 2 bases and J shed 4 bases, with 8 bases lying between them. Generated by immunoSEQ multiplex PCR, the TCRdb table keeps only in-frame clones and is missing some. The sample holds about 180,000 clones; 65% to 90% are singletons and the top ten take about 1.5%. What was sequenced was peripheral blood. The chain joins TRBV6-1 to TRBJ1-1; tentatively, D is TRBD1 (5 bases). The source of this sequence is a human donor in a cohort sampled during active COVID-19. The CDR3 DNA is TGTGCCAGCAGTGAACAGGGAGGCACTGAAGCTTTCTTT. Translated, it gives CASSEQGGTEAFF.